Given below is one TCR beta chain in context. The entry originates in a study of blood T cell repertoires in COVID-19. Study-wide context: T cells, B-cell-depleted T cells, or PBMCs supplied cDNA or gDNA.

Seattle patients were enrolled while actively infected and followed longitudinally. V lost 6 bases and J 0 bases, leaving 21 bases between the germline ends. The CDR3 length is 18 residues. CDR1 and CDR2 (germline): SGHTA, FQGNSA. Methods used by the authors: Researchers report that nucleated cell counts were estimated from reference gene primer amplification. Using immunoSEQ multiplex PCR, the repertoire was profiled, and TCRdb retains in-frame clones only, with some absent. From that table come the V and J calls and clone size; the DNA was used to work out D and trimming. The table records 150,000 to 200,000 clones, about 84% of them present only once.

This chain uses TRBV7-2 with TRBJ2-1; no clear D. This clonotype originated in a person aged 65 to 79 with COVID-19, enrolled during active disease. The sample was peripheral blood. The CDR3 loop reads CASRRIAGSRISYNEQFF. In DNA form, the CDR3 reads TGTGCCAGCAGGCGCATAGCCGGCAGCAGAATCTCCTACAATGAGCAGTTCTTC.